This T cell receptor beta chain was documented in a study of shared clonotypes between healthy human individuals. Background on the study: Each donor had three CD4 naive, three CD4 memory, two CD8 naive and one CD8 memory plate.

This clone was picked up a small number of times. Its antigen is not known. After removal of 4 bases from V and 4 bases from J, the junction contained 8 bases not matched to a gene. This CDR3 is built from 15 residues. Germline CDR1 SGDLS, CDR2 YYNGEE. Selected positively for CCR7 and CD45RO-negative, naive CD8 cells excluded terminally differentiated effector memory CD45RA+ cells. Sequencing was performed with immunoSEQ multiplex PCR; in TCRdb, only in-frame clones are kept and a portion is missing. The data hold about 580,000 clones, with roughly 98% observed a single time. Notes on the study in general: It was the few donors that limited the genetic and exposure-history diversity represented. Rarefaction demonstrated incomplete sorted-subset sequencing despite large depth.

The specimen sequenced was naive CD8+ T cells sorted from blood. The origin of this receptor is a man aged 25 to 40 in good health. The chain carries TRBV9 and TRBJ2-5, with 9 bases aligning to TRBD2. Written as DNA, the CDR3 is TGTGCCAGCAGCCTGGGGGCTAGCGGGATAGAGACCCAGTACTTC. Residues: CASSLGASGIETQYF.